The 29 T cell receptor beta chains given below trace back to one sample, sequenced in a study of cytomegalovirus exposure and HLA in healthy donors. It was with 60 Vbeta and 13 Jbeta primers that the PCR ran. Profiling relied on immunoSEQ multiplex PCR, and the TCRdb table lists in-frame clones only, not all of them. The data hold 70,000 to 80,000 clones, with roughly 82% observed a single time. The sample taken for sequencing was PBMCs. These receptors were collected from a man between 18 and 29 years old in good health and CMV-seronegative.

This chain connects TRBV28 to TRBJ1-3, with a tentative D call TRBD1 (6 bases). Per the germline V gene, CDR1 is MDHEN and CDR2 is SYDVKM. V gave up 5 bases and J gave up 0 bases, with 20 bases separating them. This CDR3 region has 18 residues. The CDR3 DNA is TGTGCCAGCAGTCGATCCCTGGGACAAGGGGCCTCTGGAAACACCATATATTTT. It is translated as CASSRSLGQGASGNTIYF.

The CDR3 DNA follows: TGCGCCAGCAGCCAAGAGTGGACAGGTCCCTACGAGCAGTACTTC. Translated, it gives CASSQEWTGPYEQYF. V usage is TRBV4-3 and J usage is TRBJ2-7, with 7 positions matching TRBD1. Germline assignment: CDR1 LGHNA and CDR2 YSLEER. The CDR3 runs to 15 residues. V trimming: 0 bases; J trimming: 2 bases; junction bases outside the gene matches: 4.

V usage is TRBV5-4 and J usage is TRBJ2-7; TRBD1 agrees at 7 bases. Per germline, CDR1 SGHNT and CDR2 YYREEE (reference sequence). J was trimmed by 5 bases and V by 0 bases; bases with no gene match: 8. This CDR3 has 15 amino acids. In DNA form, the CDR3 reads TGTGCCAGCAGCTTGGCCCCGACAGGGATCGACGAGCAGTACTTC. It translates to CASSLAPTGIDEQYF.

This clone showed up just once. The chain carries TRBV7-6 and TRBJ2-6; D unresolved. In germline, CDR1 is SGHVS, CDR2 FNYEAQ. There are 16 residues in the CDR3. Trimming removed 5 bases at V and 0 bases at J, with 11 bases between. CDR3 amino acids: CASSRLALSGANVLTF. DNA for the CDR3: TGTGCCAGCAGCCGTTTGGCCCTCTCTGGGGCCAACGTCCTGACTTTC.

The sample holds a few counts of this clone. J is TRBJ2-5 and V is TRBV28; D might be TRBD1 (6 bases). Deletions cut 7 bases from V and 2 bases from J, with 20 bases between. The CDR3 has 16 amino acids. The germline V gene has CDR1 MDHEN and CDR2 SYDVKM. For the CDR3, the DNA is TGTGCCAGCACCCCTTATAGGGGGAGTACACAAGAGACCCAGTACTTC. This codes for CASTPYRGSTQETQYF.

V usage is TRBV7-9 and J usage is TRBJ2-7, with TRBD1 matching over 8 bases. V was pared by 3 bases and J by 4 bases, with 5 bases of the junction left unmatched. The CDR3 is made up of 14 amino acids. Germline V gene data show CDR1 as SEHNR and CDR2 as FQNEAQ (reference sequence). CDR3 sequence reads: CASSFRTGFYEQYF. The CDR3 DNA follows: TGTGCCAGCAGCTTCAGGACAGGGTTTTACGAGCAGTACTTC.

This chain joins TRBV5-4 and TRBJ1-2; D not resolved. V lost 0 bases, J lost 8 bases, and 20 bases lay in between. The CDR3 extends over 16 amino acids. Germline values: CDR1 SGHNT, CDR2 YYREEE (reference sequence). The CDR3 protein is CASSLALSFAAAGYTF. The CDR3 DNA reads TGTGCCAGCAGCTTGGCCCTTAGTTTCGCCGCCGCGGGCTACACCTTC.

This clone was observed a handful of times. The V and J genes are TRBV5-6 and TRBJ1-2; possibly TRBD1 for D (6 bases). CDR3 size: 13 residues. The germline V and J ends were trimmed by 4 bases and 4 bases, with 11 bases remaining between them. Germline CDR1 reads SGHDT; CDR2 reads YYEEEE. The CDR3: CASSHTGSYGYTF. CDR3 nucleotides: TGTGCCAGCAGCCACACAGGGAGCTATGGCTACACCTTC.

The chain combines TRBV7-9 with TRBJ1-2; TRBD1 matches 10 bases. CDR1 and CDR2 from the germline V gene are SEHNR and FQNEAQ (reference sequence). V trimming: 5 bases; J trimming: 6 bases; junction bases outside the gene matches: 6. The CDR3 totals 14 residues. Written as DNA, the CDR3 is TGTGCCAGCAGCACCAAGACAGGGGGCAATGGCTACACCTTC. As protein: CASSTKTGGNGYTF.

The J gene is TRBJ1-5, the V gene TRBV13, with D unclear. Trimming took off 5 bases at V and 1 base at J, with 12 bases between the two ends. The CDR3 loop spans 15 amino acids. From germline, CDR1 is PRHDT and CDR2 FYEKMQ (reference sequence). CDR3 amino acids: CASSPWRISNQPQHF. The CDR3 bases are TGTGCCAGCAGCCCCTGGAGGATCAGCAATCAGCCCCAGCATTTT.

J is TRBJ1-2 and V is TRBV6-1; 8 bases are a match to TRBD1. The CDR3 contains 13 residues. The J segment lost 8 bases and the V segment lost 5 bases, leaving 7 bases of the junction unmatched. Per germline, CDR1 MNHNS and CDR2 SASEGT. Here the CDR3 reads CASSTTGGSGYTF. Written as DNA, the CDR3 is TGTGCCAGCAGTACCACAGGGGGGAGCGGCTACACCTTC.

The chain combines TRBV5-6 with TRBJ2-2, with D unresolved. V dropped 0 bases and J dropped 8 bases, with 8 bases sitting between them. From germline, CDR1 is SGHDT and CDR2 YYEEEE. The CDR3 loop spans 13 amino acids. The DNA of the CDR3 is TGTGCCAGCAGCTTGGCCGGGTGGGGGGAGCTGTTTTTT. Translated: CASSLAGWGELFF.

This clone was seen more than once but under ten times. In nucleotides, the CDR3 is TGTGCCAGCAGCTTAACAGAAACAGAGTTCATTTATGGCTACACCTTC. Residues: CASSLTETEFIYGYTF. J is TRBJ1-2 and V is TRBV7-9; D not certain. The V and J ends lost 2 bases and 5 bases respectively, with 18 bases between them. The CDR3 has 16 residues. Germline lookup yields CDR1 SEHNR and CDR2 FQNEAQ (reference sequence).

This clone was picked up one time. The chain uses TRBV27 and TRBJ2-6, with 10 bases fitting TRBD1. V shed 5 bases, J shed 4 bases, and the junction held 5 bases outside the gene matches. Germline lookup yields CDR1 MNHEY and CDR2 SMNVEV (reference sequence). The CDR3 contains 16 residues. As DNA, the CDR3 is TGTGCCAGCAGTCCGACAGGGGGCGGAGGGGCCAACGTCCTGACTTTC. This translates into CASSPTGGGGANVLTF.

CDR3 in DNA: TGTGCCAGCAGCTTAGACAGGGGGCGTAATTCACCCCTCCACTTT. The encoded protein is CASSLDRGRNSPLHF. The chain has TRBV7-3 and TRBJ1-6; TRBD1 agrees at 10 bases. The V and J ends lost 2 bases and 6 bases, in that order; junction bases with no gene match: 1. CDR3 length: 15 residues. The germline CDR1 and CDR2 sequences are SGHTA and FQGTGA.

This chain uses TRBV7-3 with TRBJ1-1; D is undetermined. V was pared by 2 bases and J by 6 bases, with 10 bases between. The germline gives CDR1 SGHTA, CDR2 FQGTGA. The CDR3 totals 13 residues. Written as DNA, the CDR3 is TGTGCCAGCAGCTTACAGGCAGGCGCTGAAGCTTTCTTT. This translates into CASSLQAGAEAFF.

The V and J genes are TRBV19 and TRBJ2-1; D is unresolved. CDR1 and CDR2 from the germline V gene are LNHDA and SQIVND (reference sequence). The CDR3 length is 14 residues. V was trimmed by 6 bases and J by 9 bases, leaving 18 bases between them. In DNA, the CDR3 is TGTGCCAGTAGCCAGTTGGTAGCCGCTGGTGAGCAGTTCTTC. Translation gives CASSQLVAAGEQFF.

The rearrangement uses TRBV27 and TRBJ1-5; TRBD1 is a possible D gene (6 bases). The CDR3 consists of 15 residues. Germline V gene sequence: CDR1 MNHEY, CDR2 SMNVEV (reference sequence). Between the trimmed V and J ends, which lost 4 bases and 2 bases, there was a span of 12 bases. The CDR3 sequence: CASSSTGLGNQPQHF. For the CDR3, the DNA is TGTGCCAGCAGTTCCACAGGGCTTGGCAATCAGCCCCAGCATTTT.

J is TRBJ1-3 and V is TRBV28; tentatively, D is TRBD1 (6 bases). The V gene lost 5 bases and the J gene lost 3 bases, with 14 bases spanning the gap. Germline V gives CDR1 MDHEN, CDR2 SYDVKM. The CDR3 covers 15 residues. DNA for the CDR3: TGTGCCAGCAGTCTTACAGGGATTTTTGGAAACACCATATATTTT. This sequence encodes CASSLTGIFGNTIYF.

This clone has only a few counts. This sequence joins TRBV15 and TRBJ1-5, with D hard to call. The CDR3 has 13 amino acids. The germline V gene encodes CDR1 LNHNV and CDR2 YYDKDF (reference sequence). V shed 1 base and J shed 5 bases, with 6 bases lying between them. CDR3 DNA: TGTGCCACCAGCAGAGGCCCAGATCAGCCCCAGCATTTT. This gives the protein CATSRGPDQPQHF.

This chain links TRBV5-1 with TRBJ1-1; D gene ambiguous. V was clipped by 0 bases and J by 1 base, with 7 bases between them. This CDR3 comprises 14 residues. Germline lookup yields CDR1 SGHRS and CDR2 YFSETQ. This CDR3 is CASSLDRPNTEAFF. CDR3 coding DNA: TGCGCCAGCAGCTTGGACAGACCGAACACTGAAGCTTTCTTT. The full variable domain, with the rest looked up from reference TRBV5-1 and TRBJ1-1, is KAGVTQTPRYLIKTRGQQVTLSCSPISGHRSVSWYQQTPGQGLQFLFEYFSETQRNKGNFPGRFSGRQFSNSRSEMNVSTLELGDSALYLCASSLDRPNTEAFFGQGTRLTVV.

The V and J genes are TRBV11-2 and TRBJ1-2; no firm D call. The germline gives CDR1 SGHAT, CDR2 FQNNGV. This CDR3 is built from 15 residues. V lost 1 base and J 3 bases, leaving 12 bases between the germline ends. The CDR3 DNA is TGTGCCAGCAGCTTAGCAAATAGCATATACTATGGCTACACCTTC. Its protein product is CASSLANSIYYGYTF. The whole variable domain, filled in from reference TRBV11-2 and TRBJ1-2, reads EAGVAQSPRYKIIEKRQSVAFWCNPISGHATLYWYQQILGQGPKLLIQFQNNGVVDDSQLPKDRFSAERLKGVDSTLKIQPAKLEDSAVYLCASSLANSIYYGYTFGSGTRLTVV.

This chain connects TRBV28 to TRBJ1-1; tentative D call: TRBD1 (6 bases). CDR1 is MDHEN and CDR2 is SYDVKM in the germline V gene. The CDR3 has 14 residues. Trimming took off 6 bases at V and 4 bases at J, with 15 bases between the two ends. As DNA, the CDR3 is TGTGCCAGCAGCCGGGGGGGGCTGGGCACTGAAGCTTTCTTT. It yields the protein CASSRGGLGTEAFF.

CDR3 amino acids: CASSQYRGRDGYTF. DNA for the CDR3: TGTGCCAGCAGCCAATACAGGGGGCGGGATGGCTACACCTTC. This sequence joins TRBV5-4 and TRBJ1-2; the match to TRBD1 covers 9 bases. The CDR3 length is 14 residues. Germline V gives CDR1 SGHNT, CDR2 YYREEE (reference sequence). V was clipped by 4 bases and J by 6 bases; unmatched bases: 7.

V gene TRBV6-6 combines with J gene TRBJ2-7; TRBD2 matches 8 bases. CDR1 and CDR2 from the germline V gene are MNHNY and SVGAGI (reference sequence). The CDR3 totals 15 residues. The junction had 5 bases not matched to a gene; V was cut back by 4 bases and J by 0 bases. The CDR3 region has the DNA TGTGCCAGCAGTTTAGCGGGAAGTCTCTCCTACGAGCAGTACTTC. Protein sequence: CASSLAGSLSYEQYF.

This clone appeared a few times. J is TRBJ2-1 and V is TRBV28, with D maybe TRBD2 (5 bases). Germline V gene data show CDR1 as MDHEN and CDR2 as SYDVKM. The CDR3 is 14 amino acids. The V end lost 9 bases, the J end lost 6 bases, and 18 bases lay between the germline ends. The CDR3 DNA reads TGTGCCAGTAAAGAACCCCGGGATATCAATGAGCAGTTCTTC. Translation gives CASKEPRDINEQFF.

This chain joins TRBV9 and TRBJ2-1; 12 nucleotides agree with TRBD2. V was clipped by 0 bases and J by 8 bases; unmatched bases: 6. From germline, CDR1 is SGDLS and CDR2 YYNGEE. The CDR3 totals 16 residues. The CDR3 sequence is CASSVDRLAGVYEQFF. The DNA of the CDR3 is TGTGCCAGCAGCGTAGATCGACTAGCGGGAGTTTATGAGCAGTTCTTC.

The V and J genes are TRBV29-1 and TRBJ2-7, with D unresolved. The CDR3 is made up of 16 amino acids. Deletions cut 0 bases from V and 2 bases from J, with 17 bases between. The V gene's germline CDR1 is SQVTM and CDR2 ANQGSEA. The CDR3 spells CSVEDFSESSTYEQYF. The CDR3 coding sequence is TGCAGCGTTGAAGATTTTTCGGAGAGTTCAACCTACGAGCAGTACTTC.

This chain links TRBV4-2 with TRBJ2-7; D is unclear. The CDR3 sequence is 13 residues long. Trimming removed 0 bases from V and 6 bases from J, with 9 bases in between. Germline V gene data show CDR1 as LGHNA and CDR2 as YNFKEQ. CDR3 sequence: CASSQDLPGEQYF. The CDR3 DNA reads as TGTGCCAGCAGCCAAGATCTACCGGGCGAGCAGTACTTC.